Presented here are 26 T cell receptor beta chains from one specimen sequenced in a study of spatial heterogeneity in lung cancer. Time point denoted: blood at routine non-recurrence follow-up after resection. TCRdb called the 5' RACE reads again in MiXCR, with one record for every CDR3 protein. The repertoire consists of 8,000 to 10,000 distinct CDR3 sequences, with roughly 23% occurring once and the leading ten covering 3.9%. The sample consisted of PBMCs, taken at follow-up. Receptor source: a female donor with early-stage non-small cell lung cancer.

This clonotype occurred a few times. V usage is TRBV7-7 and J usage is TRBJ2-5; TRBD2 might be the D (5 bases). This CDR3 has 17 residues. CDR1 is SSHAT and CDR2 is FNYEAQ in the germline V gene (reference sequence). The V gene lost 1 base and the J gene lost 1 base, with 16 bases spanning the gap. CDR3: CASSLGQGSRTQETQYF. As DNA, the CDR3 is TGTGCCAGCAGCTTAGGACAAGGGAGCAGGACCCAAGAGACCCAGTACTTC. Full variable domain (rest looked up from reference TRBV7-7 and TRBJ2-5): GAGVSQSPRYKVTKRGQDVTLRCDPISSHATLYWYQQALGQGPEFLTYFNYEAQPDKSGLPSDRFSAERPEGSISTLTIQRTEQRDSAMYRCASSLGQGSRTQETQYFGPGTRLLVL.

This clonotype was picked up a small number of times. V and J are TRBV4-3 and TRBJ2-2, with D tentatively TRBD2 (5 bases). This CDR3 has 13 residues. Trimming took 4 bases from V and 4 from J, leaving 7 bases between them. Germline CDR1 is LGHNA and CDR2 is YSLEER. DNA of the CDR3: TGCGCCAGCAGCCCGGGGTTCACCGGGGAGCTGTTTTTT. Protein product: CASSPGFTGELFF.

This clonotype was detected a few times. J is TRBJ2-7 and V is TRBV20-1, with a possible D match to TRBD2 (6 bases). V lost 5 bases, J lost 1 base, and 12 bases lay in between. The CDR3 has 13 residues. Germline V gene lookup returns CDR1 DFQATT and CDR2 SNEGSKA (reference sequence). The CDR3 loop reads CSAPTSASYEQYF. The CDR3 DNA follows: TGCAGTGCTCCGACTAGTGCTTCCTACGAGCAGTACTTC.

CDR3 DNA: TGTGCCAGCAGCTTAGATCTTAACGGGAGGGCCAGGAATGAGCAGTTCTTC. This encodes CASSLDLNGRARNEQFF. This chain uses TRBV11-2 with TRBJ2-1; 8 bases map to TRBD2. The germline CDR1 and CDR2 sequences are SGHAT and FQNNGV. This CDR3 spans 17 amino acids. The V gene end was trimmed by 0 bases and the J gene end by 7 bases; junction bases not matched to a gene: 11.

This chain joins TRBV9 and TRBJ2-1, with D possibly being TRBD2 (5 bases). This CDR3 is built from 14 residues. V shed 4 bases and J shed 6 bases, with 14 bases lying between them. Germline V CDR1 and CDR2: SGDLS, YYNGEE. The CDR3 loop reads CASSLGLAGNEQFF. The CDR3 coding sequence is TGTGCCAGCAGCTTAGGTCTAGCTGGCAATGAGCAGTTCTTC.

This clonotype is medium-sized in the sample. A junction end diverges from the germline sequence, so it may reflect a read error. The chain recombines TRBV7-9 with TRBJ2-6, with D possibly being TRBD1 (5 bases). The CDR3 is 15 residues long. Per the germline V gene, CDR1 is SEHNR and CDR2 is FQNEAQ (reference sequence). The CDR3 coding sequence is TGTGCCAGCAGGTTAGCAGGGTTCGGGGCCAACGTCCTGACTTTC. Translating it yields CASRLAGFGANVLTF.

This clonotype is medium-sized within its sample. This sequence joins TRBV7-9 and TRBJ2-7; D is undetermined. This CDR3 is built from 12 residues. Per the germline V gene, CDR1 is SEHNR and CDR2 is FQNEAQ (reference sequence). V lost 5 bases to trimming and J lost 7 bases, with 12 bases between them. CDR3: CASSPPSGEQYF. DNA for the CDR3: TGTGCCAGCAGCCCCCCCTCTGGAGAGCAGTACTTC.

This clonotype has a handful of counts. The chain recombines TRBV6-5 with TRBJ2-2, with 8 bases aligning to TRBD1. Trimming removed 0 bases from V and 8 bases from J; junction bases left unmatched: 8. The germline V gene has CDR1 MNHEY and CDR2 SVGAGI. This CDR3 is built from 16 residues. The CDR3 DNA reads TGTGCCAGCAGTTACTCGATACCAGGGGGCTTAGGGGAGCTGTTTTTT. Amino acid sequence: CASSYSIPGGLGELFF.

Relative to its sample, this clonotype is medium-sized (0.01 to 0.1%). The rearrangement uses TRBV18 and TRBJ2-6; TRBD1 is a possible D gene (5 bases). Per the germline V gene, CDR1 is KGHSH and CDR2 is LQKENI. The CDR3 has 17 residues. Trimming cost V 3 bases and J 1 base, with 13 bases left between them. The CDR3 region is CASSPQTGTSGANVLTF. The CDR3 DNA sequence: TGTGCCAGCTCACCCCAAACAGGTACATCTGGGGCCAACGTCCTGACTTTC.

The chain recombines TRBV12-3 or TRBV12-4 with TRBJ1-2; D remains unclear. V lost 2 bases, J lost 8 bases, and 12 bases lay in between. CDR3 length equals 13 residues. Here the CDR3 DNA reads TGTGCCAGCAGTTTACTCTCAGCGGGAGGCTACACCTTC. This encodes CASSLLSAGGYTF.

The chain has TRBV5-5 and TRBJ1-5; TRBD1 might be the D (6 bases). V lost 3 bases to trimming and J lost 0 bases, with 10 bases between them. Germline CDR1 SGHKS, CDR2 YYEKEE (reference sequence). The CDR3 covers 15 residues. The CDR3 loop reads CASSSDSNSNQPQHF. The CDR3, as DNA: TGTGCCAGCAGCTCGGACAGCAATAGCAATCAGCCCCAGCATTTT.

This clonotype was picked up a small number of times. The chain combines TRBV7-9 with TRBJ1-3; a weak D match, TRBD1 (5 bases). The CDR3 runs 17 residues. CDR1 and CDR2 from the germline V gene are SEHNR and FQNEAQ (reference sequence). The V and J ends lost 3 bases and 0 bases respectively, with 15 bases between them. In DNA, the CDR3 is TGTGCCAGCAGCTTGGGGCCCGACAGCAACTCTGGAAACACCATATATTTT. This gives the protein CASSLGPDSNSGNTIYF.

This clonotype is termed medium-sized. V and J are TRBV30 and TRBJ2-1; tentative D call: TRBD2 (6 bases). The CDR3 loop spans 13 amino acids. Per germline, CDR1 GTSNPN and CDR2 SVGIG (reference sequence). V gave up 2 bases and J gave up 8 bases, with 13 bases separating them. The CDR3 here is CAWSSGGHYEQFF. CDR3 nucleotide sequence: TGTGCCTGGAGTTCCGGGGGTCACTATGAGCAGTTCTTC.

In its sample, this clonotype is medium-sized. V gene TRBV20-1 combines with J gene TRBJ2-2; 14 bases fit TRBD2. Trimming removed 3 bases from V and 4 bases from J; junction bases left unmatched: 13. This CDR3 has 19 residues. The germline gives CDR1 DFQATT, CDR2 SNEGSKA (reference sequence). DNA of the CDR3: TGCAGTGCTAGGAGGCCGGGACTAGCGGGAGAAATGAGCACCGGGGAGCTGTTTTTT. Translating it yields CSARRPGLAGEMSTGELFF.

This clonotype occurred a few times. The V call is TRBV7-9, the J call TRBJ2-5; 9 bases are a match to TRBD2. The CDR3 has 16 amino acids. Germline-derived CDR1 and CDR2 are SEHNR and FQNEAQ (reference sequence). The junction had 9 bases not matched to a gene; V was cut back by 5 bases and J by 2 bases. The CDR3 DNA follows: TGTGCCAGCAGCACCAGACTAGCGGAGAAACAAGAGACCCAGTACTTC. This translates into CASSTRLAEKQETQYF.

V and J are TRBV5-1 and TRBJ1-6, with 7 bases lining up with TRBD1. The trim removed 4 bases at V and 6 bases at J, leaving 10 bases unmatched. The CDR3 is 16 amino acids. In germline, CDR1 is SGHRS, CDR2 YFSETQ. The CDR3 DNA sequence: TGCGCCAGCAGCAACGACCTGGGACAGTCTAATTCACCCCTCCACTTT. The encoded protein is CASSNDLGQSNSPLHF.

In this sample, this clonotype turned up a few times. The chain links TRBV7-2 to TRBJ2-3; TRBD1 or TRBD2 may be the D gene (7 bases each). CDR3 size: 12 residues. V lost 3 bases, J lost 11 bases, and 12 bases lay in between. Per the germline V gene, CDR1 is SGHTA and CDR2 is FQGNSA. The CDR3 bases are TGTGCCAGCAGCTTGGGACAGCGGGAGCAGTATTTT. The encoded protein is CASSLGQREQYF.

V usage is TRBV6-2 or TRBV6-3 and J usage is TRBJ2-5; a possible D gene is TRBD1 (6 bases). From germline, CDR1 is MNHEY and CDR2 SVGEGT. Trimming left V 7 bases short and J 5 bases short, with 17 bases between. This CDR3 spans 14 amino acids. The CDR3 is CASTHRRGGETQYF. The DNA for the CDR3 is TGTGCCAGCACCCACCGCAGGGGCGGCGAGACCCAGTACTTC.

V gene TRBV5-1 combines with J gene TRBJ2-5, with 11 bases identical to TRBD2. The V and J ends lost 1 base and 3 bases, in that order; junction bases with no gene match: 8. This CDR3 has 17 amino acids. Germline CDR1 reads SGHRS; CDR2 reads YFSETQ. The CDR3 region has the DNA TGCGCCAGCAGCTTGAACCCGACTAGCGGGACGGAAGAGACCCAGTACTTC. Its translation is CASSLNPTSGTEETQYF.

This clonotype was observed a handful of times. The CDR3 region is CASSYNGVGETQYF. DNA of the CDR3: TGTGCCAGCAGTTATAACGGCGTCGGGGAGACCCAGTACTTC. The chain joins TRBV6-6 to TRBJ2-5; D is uncertain. V lost 3 bases and J 5 bases, leaving 13 bases between the germline ends. Germline assignment: CDR1 MNHNY and CDR2 SVGAGI (reference sequence). This CDR3 region has 14 residues.

This clonotype appeared a few times. The chain carries TRBV7-2 and TRBJ2-5; 12 nucleotides line up with TRBD2. V lost 1 base, J lost 4 bases, and 1 base stayed unmatched. The CDR3 has 15 residues. Germline CDR1 reads SGHTA; CDR2 reads FQGNSA. The CDR3 loop reads CASSLGLAGVETQYF. The CDR3 DNA sequence: TGTGCCAGCAGCTTAGGACTAGCGGGAGTAGAGACCCAGTACTTC.

This chain connects TRBV9 to TRBJ2-4; D ambiguous. The CDR3 covers 13 residues. Germline V gene lookup returns CDR1 SGDLS and CDR2 YYNGEE. Trimming shortened V by 0 bases and J by 6 bases, and 7 bases separated the two germline ends. The CDR3 protein is CASSVGSGNIQYF. CDR3 coding DNA: TGTGCCAGCAGCGTAGGGTCCGGAAACATTCAGTACTTC.

V usage is TRBV24-1 and J usage is TRBJ2-2; TRBD2 agrees at 10 bases. The V gene's germline CDR1 is KGHDR and CDR2 SFDVKD. This CDR3 has 16 residues. Trimming cost V 10 bases and J 6 bases; bases outside gene matches: 13. The CDR3 protein is CATARSGRLKSGELFF. CDR3 DNA: TGTGCCACGGCCCGTAGCGGGAGGCTGAAATCCGGGGAGCTGTTTTTT.

This clonotype showed up just once. The chain couples TRBV27 to TRBJ2-1, with 14 bases matching TRBD2. Germline CDR1 reads MNHEY; CDR2 reads SMNVEV (reference sequence). The CDR3 consists of 17 residues. Trimming took 3 bases from V and 3 from J; bases not matched to a gene: 4. CDR3 sequence (DNA): TGTGCCAGCAGTTTTTCCGGGACTAGCGGGAGCTACAATGAGCAGTTCTTC. Its protein is CASSFSGTSGSYNEQFF.

This chain links TRBV29-1 with TRBJ1-2, with 9 bases that match TRBD1. This CDR3 spans 12 amino acids. Trimming removed 7 bases from V and 4 bases from J; junction bases left unmatched: 4. CDR1 and CDR2 from the germline V gene are SQVTM and ANQGSEA. In DNA form, the CDR3 reads TGCAGCGCCACAGGGGGCGGCTATGGCTACACCTTC. It specifies CSATGGGYGYTF.

The rearrangement uses TRBV19 and TRBJ2-7; tentatively, D is TRBD1 (5 bases). The length of the CDR3 is 14 residues. Germline loops: CDR1 LNHDA, CDR2 SQIVND (reference sequence). V lost 7 bases to trimming and J lost 5 bases, with 18 bases between them. This chain's CDR3 is CASMGRTPRDEQYF. In nucleotides, the CDR3 is TGTGCCAGTATGGGGCGGACACCACGGGACGAGCAGTACTTC.